These 10 T cell receptor beta chains were all obtained from the same sample, sequenced in a study of CD8 T cells in ankylosing spondylitis. One entry per CDR3 protein, called by TCRdb with MiXCR from the 5' RACE reads. The sample consists of 350,000 to 400,000 distinct CDR3 sequences, around 20% of them appearing once. The sequenced sample consisted of blood, either unsorted or a sorted T cell fraction (not recorded which). The receptors were gathered from a male donor with ankylosing spondylitis or in good health (not recorded which).

The chain couples TRBV20-1 to TRBJ2-3; 10 positions agree with TRBD2. V gave up 5 bases and J gave up 2 bases; unmatched junction bases: 13. Germline lookup yields CDR1 DFQATT and CDR2 SNEGSKA (reference sequence). This CDR3 has 17 amino acids. This CDR3 is CSAPGPPAGGHTDTQYF. CDR3 in DNA: TGCAGTGCTCCCGGCCCCCCAGCGGGGGGGCACACAGATACGCAGTATTTT.

DNA for the CDR3: TGTGCCAGCAGCCCAGGACCGCGGACTGAAGCTTTCTTT. It codes for CASSPGPRTEAFF. The J gene is TRBJ1-1, the V gene TRBV27; the D is unclear. This CDR3 comprises 13 residues. The V gene lost 6 bases and the J gene lost 5 bases, with 13 bases spanning the gap. In germline, CDR1 is MNHEY, CDR2 SMNVEV (reference sequence).

The table lists this clonotype with many counts. This chain joins TRBV20-1 and TRBJ2-7; maybe TRBD1 (6 bases). Trimming removed 3 bases at V and 1 base at J, with 16 bases between. CDR1 is DFQATT and CDR2 is SNEGSKA in the germline V gene (reference sequence). The CDR3 runs 15 residues. CDR3 region: CSARKYRAPSYEQYF. In DNA, the CDR3 is TGCAGTGCTAGGAAATACAGGGCCCCTTCCTACGAGCAGTACTTC.

The chain links TRBV9 to TRBJ1-6; no firm D call. The CDR3 consists of 13 residues. The germline V and J ends were trimmed by 3 bases and 6 bases, with 7 bases remaining between them. Germline V lookup: CDR1 SGDLS, CDR2 YYNGEE. CDR3 sequence (DNA): TGTGCCAGCAGCGGTCTCCTTAATTCACCCCTCCACTTT. The encoded protein is CASSGLLNSPLHF.

The sample holds a few counts of this clonotype. V and J are TRBV25-1 and TRBJ2-5; D might be TRBD1 or TRBD2, each matching 5 bases. V was trimmed by 0 bases and J by 2 bases, leaving 13 bases between them. The CDR3 has 16 amino acids. Per the germline V gene, CDR1 is MGHDK and CDR2 is SYGVNS. CDR3 loop: CASSEYPGPAQETQYF. The CDR3 DNA sequence: TGTGCCAGCAGTGAATATCCGGGACCGGCGCAAGAGACCCAGTACTTC. The entire variable domain, with the rest obtained from reference TRBV25-1 and TRBJ2-5, is as follows: EADIYQTPRYLVIGTGKKITLECSQTMGHDKMYWYQQDPGMELHLIHYSYGVNSTEKGDLSSESTVSRIRTEHFPLTLESARPSHTSQYLCASSEYPGPAQETQYFGPGTRLLVL.

The J gene is TRBJ2-1, the V gene TRBV12-3 or TRBV12-4; 9 bases map to TRBD2. The V and J ends lost 7 bases and 2 bases, in that order; junction bases with no gene match: 6. The CDR3 runs to 15 residues. The CDR3 here is CASNPSGGPYNEQFF. The CDR3 region has the DNA TGTGCCAGCAACCCAAGCGGGGGGCCCTACAATGAGCAGTTCTTC.

The V and J genes are TRBV27 and TRBJ2-6; 7 nucleotides line up with TRBD1. The J segment lost 3 bases and the V segment lost 5 bases, leaving 10 bases of the junction unmatched. The CDR3 contains 17 residues. Per the germline V gene, CDR1 is MNHEY and CDR2 is SMNVEV (reference sequence). The DNA for the CDR3 is TGTGCCAGCAGTGGGGACAGTACGGCCTTTGGGGCCAACGTCCTGACTTTC. This sequence encodes CASSGDSTAFGANVLTF.

The chain links TRBV6-1 to TRBJ2-7; D possibly corresponds to TRBD1 (6 bases). V was cut by 2 bases and J by 2 bases, with 10 bases left in between. The germline V gene has CDR1 MNHNS and CDR2 SASEGT. This CDR3 comprises 14 residues. The CDR3 DNA reads TGTGCCAGCAGTGAACGGGACAAACCCTACGAGCAGTACTTC. As protein: CASSERDKPYEQYF.

The chain links TRBV5-4 to TRBJ2-5, with D possibly called TRBD1 or TRBD2 (6 bases each). Trimming removed 5 bases at V and 3 bases at J, with 11 bases between. Germline V gene data show CDR1 as SGHNT and CDR2 as YYREEE (reference sequence). The CDR3 loop spans 13 amino acids. This chain's CDR3 is CASRWRGEETQYF. The CDR3 nucleotides read TGTGCCAGCAGATGGAGGGGGGAAGAGACCCAGTACTTC.

The CDR3 DNA follows: TGCAGTGCTAGAGATATTCGGGGAACCGTTTACGAGCAGTACTTC. As protein: CSARDIRGTVYEQYF. The chain couples TRBV20-1 to TRBJ2-7, with D possibly matching TRBD2 (5 bases). The germline V gene encodes CDR1 DFQATT and CDR2 SNEGSKA (reference sequence). V was pared by 0 bases and J by 4 bases, with 16 bases between. This CDR3 comprises 15 residues.